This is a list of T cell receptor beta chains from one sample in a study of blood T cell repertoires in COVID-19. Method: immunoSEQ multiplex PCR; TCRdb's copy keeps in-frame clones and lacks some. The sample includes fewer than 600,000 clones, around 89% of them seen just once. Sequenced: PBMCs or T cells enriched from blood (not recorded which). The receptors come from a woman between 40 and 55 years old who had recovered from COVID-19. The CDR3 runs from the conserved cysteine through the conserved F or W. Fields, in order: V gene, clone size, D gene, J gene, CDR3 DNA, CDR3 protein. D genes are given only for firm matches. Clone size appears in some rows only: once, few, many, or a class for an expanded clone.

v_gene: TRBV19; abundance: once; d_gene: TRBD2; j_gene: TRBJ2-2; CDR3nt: TGTGCCAGTAGTATAGATCCGGGACTAGCGGGGGCCGGGGAGCTGTTTTTT; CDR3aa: CASSIDPGLAGAGELFF
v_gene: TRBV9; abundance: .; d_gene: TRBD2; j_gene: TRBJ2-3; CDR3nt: TGTGCCAGCAGCGTTAGCGGGACCCTCACAGATACGCAGTATTTT; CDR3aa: CASSVSGTLTDTQYF
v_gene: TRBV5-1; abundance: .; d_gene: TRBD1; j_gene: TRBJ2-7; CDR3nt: TGCGCCAGCAGCTGGGACAGTTCAGGCTACGAGCAGTACTTC; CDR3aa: CASSWDSSGYEQYF
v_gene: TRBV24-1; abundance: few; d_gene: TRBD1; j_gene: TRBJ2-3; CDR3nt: TGTGCCACCAGTCGCGGACAGGGGAGCACAGATACGCAGTATTTT; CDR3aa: CATSRGQGSTDTQYF
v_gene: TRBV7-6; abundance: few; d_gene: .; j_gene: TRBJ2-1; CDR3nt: TGTGCCAGCAGCCATATCCGGCCTCCCCCGGGGAGTTACAATGAGCAGTTCTTC; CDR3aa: CASSHIRPPPGSYNEQFF
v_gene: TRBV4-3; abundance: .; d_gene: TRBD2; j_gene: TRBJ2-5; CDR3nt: TGCGCCAGCAGCCTCGGGACTAGCGGGTACCAAGAGACCCAGTACTTC; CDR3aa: CASSLGTSGYQETQYF
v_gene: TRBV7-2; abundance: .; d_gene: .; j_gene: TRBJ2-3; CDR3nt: TGTGCCAGCACCCGAGGTCAGGGCGATACGCAGTATTTT; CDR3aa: CASTRGQGDTQYF
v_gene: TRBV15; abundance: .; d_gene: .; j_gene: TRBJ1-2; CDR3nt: TGTGCCACCAGCAGAGATGGGGGGGCTAGCTATGGCTACACCTTC; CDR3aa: CATSRDGGASYGYTF
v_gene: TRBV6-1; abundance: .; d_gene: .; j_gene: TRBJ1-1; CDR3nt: TGTGCCAGCAGCCGTCTCCAGGGTACTGAAGCTTTCTTT; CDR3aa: CASSRLQGTEAFF
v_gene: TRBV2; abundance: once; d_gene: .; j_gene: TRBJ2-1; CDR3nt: TGTGCCAGCAGCCTGCGGCGAGCCAATGAGCAGTTCTTC; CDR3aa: CASSLRRANEQFF
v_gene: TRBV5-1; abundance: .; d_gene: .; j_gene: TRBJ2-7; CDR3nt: TGCGCCAGCAGCTTGGGGCTGGGGGGTGTCGTTACGGAGCAGTACTTC; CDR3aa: CASSLGLGGVVTEQYF
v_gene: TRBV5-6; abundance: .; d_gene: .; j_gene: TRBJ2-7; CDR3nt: TGTGCCAGCAGCTTGGACAGGATCAAGCAGTACTTC; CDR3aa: CASSLDRIKQYF
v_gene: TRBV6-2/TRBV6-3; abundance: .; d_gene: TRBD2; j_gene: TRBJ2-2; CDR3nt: TGTGCCAGCAGCCCTTGGCTAGCGGGGATCACCGGGGAGCTGTTTTTT; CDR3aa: CASSPWLAGITGELFF
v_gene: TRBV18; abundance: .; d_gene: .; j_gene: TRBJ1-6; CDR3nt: TGTGCCAGCTCATCAGGGGTCCTCGCTTCACCCCTCCACTTT; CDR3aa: CASSSGVLASPLHF
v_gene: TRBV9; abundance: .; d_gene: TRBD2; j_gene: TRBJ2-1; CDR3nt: TGTGCCAGCAGCGGAATAGCGGGAGGTCTCGGTTACAATGAGCAGTTCTTC; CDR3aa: CASSGIAGGLGYNEQFF
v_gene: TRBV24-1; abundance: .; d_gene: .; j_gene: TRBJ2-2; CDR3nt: TGTGCCACCCCACAGTCGAACACCGGGGAGCTGTTTTTT; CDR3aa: CATPQSNTGELFF
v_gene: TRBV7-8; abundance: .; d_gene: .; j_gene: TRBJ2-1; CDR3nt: TGTGCCAGCAGCCCAAGCGATACTGAGCAGTTCTTC; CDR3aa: CASSPSDTEQFF
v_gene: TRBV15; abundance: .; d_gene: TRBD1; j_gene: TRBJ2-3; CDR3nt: TGTGCCACCAGCAGGGGCCCTGGGACAGGGGGGACAGATACGCAGTATTTT; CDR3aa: CATSRGPGTGGTDTQYF
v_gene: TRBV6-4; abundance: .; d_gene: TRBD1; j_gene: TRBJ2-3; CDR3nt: TGTGCCAGCAGTGACTGGGGACAGACCACAGATACGCAGTATTTT; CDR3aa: CASSDWGQTTDTQYF
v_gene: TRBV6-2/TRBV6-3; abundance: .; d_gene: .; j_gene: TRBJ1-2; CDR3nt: TGTGCCAGCAGCGATGAGGCCTACTATGGCTACACCTTC; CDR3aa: CASSDEAYYGYTF
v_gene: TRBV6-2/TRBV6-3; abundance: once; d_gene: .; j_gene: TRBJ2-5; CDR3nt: TGTGCCAGCAGTTTCGGCCTCCCGGGGGAGACCCAGTACTTC; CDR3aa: CASSFGLPGETQYF
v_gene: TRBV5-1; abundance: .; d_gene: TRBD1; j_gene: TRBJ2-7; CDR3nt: TGCGCCAGCAGCCCCTGGGACAGGGAAGGCTACGAGCAGTACTTC; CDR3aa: CASSPWDREGYEQYF
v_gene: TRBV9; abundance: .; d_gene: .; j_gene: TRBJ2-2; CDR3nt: TGTGCCAGCAGCGCCTCGCAGCGGTTGAACACCGGGGAGCTGTTTTTT; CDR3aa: CASSASQRLNTGELFF
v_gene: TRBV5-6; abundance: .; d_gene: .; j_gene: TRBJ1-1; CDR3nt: TGTGCCAGCAGCACCTCACTACCCGGCACTGAAGCTTTCTTT; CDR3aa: CASSTSLPGTEAFF
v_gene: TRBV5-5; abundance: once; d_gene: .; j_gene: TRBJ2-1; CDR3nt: TGTGCCAGCAGCCCAGGAAACTCTCGACTACCCCATGAGCAGTTCTTC; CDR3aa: CASSPGNSRLPHEQFF
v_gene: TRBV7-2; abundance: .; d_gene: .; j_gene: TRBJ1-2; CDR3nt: TGTGCCAGCAGCCATCACAGGGTATTCGACGCAAACTATGGCTACACCTTC; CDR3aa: CASSHHRVFDANYGYTF
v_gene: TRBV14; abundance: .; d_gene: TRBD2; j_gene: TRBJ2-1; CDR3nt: TGTGCCAGCAGCCAAGGGACTAGCGGTTACAATGAGCAGTTCTTC; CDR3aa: CASSQGTSGYNEQFF
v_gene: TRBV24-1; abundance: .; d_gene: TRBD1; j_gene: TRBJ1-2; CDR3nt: TGTGCCACCAGTGATTCGGACAGGGTCTATGGCTACACCTTC; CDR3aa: CATSDSDRVYGYTF
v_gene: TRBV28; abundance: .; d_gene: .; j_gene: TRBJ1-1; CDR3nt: TGTGCCAGCAGAATCAACAGGGAAGCTTTCTTT; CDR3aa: CASRINREAFF
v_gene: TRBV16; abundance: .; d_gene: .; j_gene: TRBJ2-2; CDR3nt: TGTGCCAGCAGCCAATCTAGGACAGAAAAAAGCACCGGGGAGCTGTTTTTT; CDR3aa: CASSQSRTEKSTGELFF
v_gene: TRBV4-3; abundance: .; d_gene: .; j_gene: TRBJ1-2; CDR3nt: TGCGCCAGCAGCCACGAAGTAAGACAGTTCTATGGCTACACCTTC; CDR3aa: CASSHEVRQFYGYTF
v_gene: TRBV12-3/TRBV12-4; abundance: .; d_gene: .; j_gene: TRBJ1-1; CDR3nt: TGTGCCAGCAGTTTGGCGGCGGAAGCTTTCTTT; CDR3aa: CASSLAAEAFF
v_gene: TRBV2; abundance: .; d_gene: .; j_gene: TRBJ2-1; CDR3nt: TGTGCCAGCAGTGCACCGGGACTCAACGGCCACAATGAGCAGTTCTTC; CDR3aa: CASSAPGLNGHNEQFF
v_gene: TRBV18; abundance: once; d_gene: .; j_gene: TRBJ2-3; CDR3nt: TGTGCCAGCTCACGGGGCCTCGAAACCACAGATACGCAGTATTTT; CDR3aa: CASSRGLETTDTQYF
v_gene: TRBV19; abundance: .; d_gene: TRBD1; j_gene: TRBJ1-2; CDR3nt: TGTGCCAGTAGGAGCCTAGACAGGGTAACGGGCTACACCTTC; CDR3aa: CASRSLDRVTGYTF
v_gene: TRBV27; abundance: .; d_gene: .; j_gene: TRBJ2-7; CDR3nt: TGTGCCAGCAGCGCCAAACACAGCTCCTACGAGCAGTACTTC; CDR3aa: CASSAKHSSYEQYF
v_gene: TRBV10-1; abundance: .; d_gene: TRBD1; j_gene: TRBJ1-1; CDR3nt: TGCGCCAGCAGGAGCGACAGGGTATTAACTGAAGCTTTCTTT; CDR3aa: CASRSDRVLTEAFF
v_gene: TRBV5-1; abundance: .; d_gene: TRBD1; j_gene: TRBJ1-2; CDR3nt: TGCGCCAGCAGCCCCGGATCCCGACAGGGGTACGGTGGCTACACCTTC; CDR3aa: CASSPGSRQGYGGYTF
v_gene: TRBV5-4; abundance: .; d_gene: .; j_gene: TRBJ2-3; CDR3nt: TGTGCCAGCAGCTTCCTAAGCGGGAGCACAGATACGCAGTATTTT; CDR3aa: CASSFLSGSTDTQYF
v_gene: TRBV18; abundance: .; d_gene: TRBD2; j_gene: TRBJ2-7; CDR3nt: TGTGCCAGCTCACCGGAGGGACTAGCGGGCGACGAGCAGTACTTC; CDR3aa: CASSPEGLAGDEQYF
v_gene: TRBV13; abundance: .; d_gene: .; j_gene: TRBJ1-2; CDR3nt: TGTGCCAGCAGCTCGACAGTCTATGGCTACACCTTC; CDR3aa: CASSSTVYGYTF
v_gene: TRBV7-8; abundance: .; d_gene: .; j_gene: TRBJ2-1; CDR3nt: TGTGCCAGCAGCTCAAATAGCCGGAATGAGCAGTTCTTC; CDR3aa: CASSSNSRNEQFF
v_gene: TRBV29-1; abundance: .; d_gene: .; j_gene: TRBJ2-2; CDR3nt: TGCAGCGTTGTGGACGGGAAGTTGAACACCGGGGAGCTGTTTTTT; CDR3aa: CSVVDGKLNTGELFF
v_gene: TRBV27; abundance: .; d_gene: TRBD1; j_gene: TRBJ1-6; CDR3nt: TGTGCCAGCAGCCGACAGGGAACGGATAATTCACCCCTCCACTTT; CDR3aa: CASSRQGTDNSPLHF
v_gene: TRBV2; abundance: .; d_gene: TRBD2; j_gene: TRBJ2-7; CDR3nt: TGTGCCAGCAGACTAGCGGGAGAGGCCTACGAGCAGTACTTC; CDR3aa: CASRLAGEAYEQYF
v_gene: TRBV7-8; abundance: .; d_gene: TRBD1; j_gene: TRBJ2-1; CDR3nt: TGTGCCAGCAGCCAGGGACAGGTTTACACTGAGCAGTTCTTC; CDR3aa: CASSQGQVYTEQFF
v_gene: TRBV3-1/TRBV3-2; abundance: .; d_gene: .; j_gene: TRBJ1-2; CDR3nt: TGTGCCAGCAGCCAAGGAGGGCCCGGCTACACCTTC; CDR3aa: CASSQGGPGYTF
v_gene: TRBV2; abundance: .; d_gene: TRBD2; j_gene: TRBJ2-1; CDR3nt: TGTGCCAGCAGTGAAGTAGCGGGAGGTTGGAATGAGCAGTTCTTC; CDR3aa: CASSEVAGGWNEQFF
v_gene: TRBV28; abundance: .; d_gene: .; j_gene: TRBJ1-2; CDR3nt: TGTGCCAGCAGTTCGAGACAGAACTATGGCTACACCTTC; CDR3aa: CASSSRQNYGYTF
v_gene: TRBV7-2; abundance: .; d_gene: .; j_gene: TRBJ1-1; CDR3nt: TGTGCCAGCAGCTTCACAGAAAACACTGAAGCTTTCTTT; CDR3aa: CASSFTENTEAFF
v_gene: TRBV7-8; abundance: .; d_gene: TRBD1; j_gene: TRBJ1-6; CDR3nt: TGTGCCAGCACCCCAACCGACAGGGACCGCGATTCACCCCTCCACTTT; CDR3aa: CASTPTDRDRDSPLHF
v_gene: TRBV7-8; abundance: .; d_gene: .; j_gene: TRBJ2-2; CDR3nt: TGTGCCAGCAGCTTAAGTCTCAGCGGGACCGGGGAGCTGTTTTTT; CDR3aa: CASSLSLSGTGELFF
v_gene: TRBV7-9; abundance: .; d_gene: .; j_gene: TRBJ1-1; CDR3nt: TGTGCCAGCAGGCTACAGGGCTACACTGAAGCTTTCTTT; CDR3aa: CASRLQGYTEAFF
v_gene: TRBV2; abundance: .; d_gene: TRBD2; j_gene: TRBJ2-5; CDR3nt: TGTGCCAGCAGCACGACTAGCACGGAAGAGACCCAGTACTTC; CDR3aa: CASSTTSTEETQYF
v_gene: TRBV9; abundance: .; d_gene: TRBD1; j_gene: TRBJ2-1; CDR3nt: TGTGCCAGCAGCCCCCTCGGGACAGGGCCGAATGAGCAGTTCTTC; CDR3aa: CASSPLGTGPNEQFF
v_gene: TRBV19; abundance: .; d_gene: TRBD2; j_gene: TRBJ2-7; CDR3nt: TGTGCCAGTAGTTTCCGACTAGCGGGAGCATACGAGCAGTACTTC; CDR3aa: CASSFRLAGAYEQYF
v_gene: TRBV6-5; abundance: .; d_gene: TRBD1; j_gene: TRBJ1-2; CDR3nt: TGTGCCAGCAGTTCCTACCTGAGGGACAGCTTCTATGGCTACACCTTC; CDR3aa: CASSSYLRDSFYGYTF
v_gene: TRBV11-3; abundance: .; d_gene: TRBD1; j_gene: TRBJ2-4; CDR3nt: TGTGCCAGCAGCCGAGGGGGCTCGAACATTCAGTACTTC; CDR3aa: CASSRGGSNIQYF
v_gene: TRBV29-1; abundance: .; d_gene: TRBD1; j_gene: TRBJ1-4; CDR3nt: TGCAGCGTTGCCGGGACAGGGGACAAACTGTTTTTT; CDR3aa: CSVAGTGDKLFF